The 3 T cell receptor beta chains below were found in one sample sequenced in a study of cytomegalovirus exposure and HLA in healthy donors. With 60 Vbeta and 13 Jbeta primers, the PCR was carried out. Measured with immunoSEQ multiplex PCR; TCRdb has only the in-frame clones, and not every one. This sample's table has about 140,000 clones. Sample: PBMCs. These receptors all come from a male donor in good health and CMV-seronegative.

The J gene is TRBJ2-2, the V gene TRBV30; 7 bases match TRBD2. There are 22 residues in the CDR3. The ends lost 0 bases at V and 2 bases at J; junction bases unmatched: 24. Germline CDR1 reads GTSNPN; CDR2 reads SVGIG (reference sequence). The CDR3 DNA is TGTGCCTGGAGTGTAGGCTTAATATTCGGACTAGTAGACGAAACCAACACCGGGGAGCTGTTTTTT. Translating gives CAWSVGLIFGLVDETNTGELFF.

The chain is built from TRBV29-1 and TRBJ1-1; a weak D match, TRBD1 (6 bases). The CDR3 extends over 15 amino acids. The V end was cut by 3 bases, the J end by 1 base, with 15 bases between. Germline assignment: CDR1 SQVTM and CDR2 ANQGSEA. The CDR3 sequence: CSVDRGPWGNTEAFF. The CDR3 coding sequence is TGCAGCGTTGACAGGGGACCGTGGGGGAACACTGAAGCTTTCTTT.

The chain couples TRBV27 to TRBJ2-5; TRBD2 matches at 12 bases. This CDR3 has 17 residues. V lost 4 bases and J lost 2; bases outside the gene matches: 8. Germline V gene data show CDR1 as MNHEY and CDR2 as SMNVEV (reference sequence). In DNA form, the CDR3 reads TGTGCCAGCAGTTCCCTCCTAACTAGCGGGGGGCAAGAGACCCAGTACTTC. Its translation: CASSSLLTSGGQETQYF.